This T cell receptor (beta chain) was captured by sequencing in a study of T cell clones after liver transplantation. In the study overall: Graft-donor-reactive sequences were compared with third-party-reactive TCRbeta sequences from pre-transplant mixed lymphocyte reactions. Findings of the study overall: Compared with third party-reactive sequences, donor-reactive ones declined more, independent of withdrawal success. In 5 of 8 subjects, circulating graft-donor-reactive CD4 TCRbeta sequences fell significantly after transplant. Rather than being deleted, graft donor-reactive T cells may have moved into the graft.

To note about this clone: Antigen: not known.

Some clones are missing from TCRdb's copy, which holds only in-frame ones; the method was immunoSEQ multiplex PCR. Of tens of thousands of clones detected, approximately 81% appear once; the ten largest clones hold more than 2%. The trim removed 5 bases at V and 2 bases at J, leaving 8 bases unmatched. CDR3 size: 16 residues. Germline CDR1 is SGHAT and CDR2 is FQDESV (reference sequence). Sequences were derived from CD4+ T cells from blood, sampled 48 months after liver transplant. This TCR was recovered from a human patient who received a liver transplant. These T cells may partly come from the graft donor. This chain connects TRBV11-1 to TRBJ2-2; 7 nucleotides match TRBD1. The CDR3: CASSMQRTGNTGELFF. CDR3 bases: TGTGCCAGCAGCATGCAGAGGACAGGCAACACCGGGGAGCTGTTTTTT.